These 13 T cell receptor beta chains share one sample of origin, sequenced in a study of technical replicates of blood from four donors. TCRdb's copy holds only in-frame clones and misses some; the assay was immunoSEQ multiplex PCR. Among 70,000 to 80,000 clones, approximately 96% were seen once, and the ten largest hold approximately 0.21%. The material sequenced was T cells isolated from PBMCs. All receptors come from a human donor in good health.

This clone showed up just once. The gene calls are TRBV9 and TRBJ2-7; 7 bases agree with TRBD1. The CDR3 has 15 amino acids. V shed 4 bases, J shed 4 bases, and the junction held 11 bases outside the gene matches. Germline assignment: CDR1 SGDLS and CDR2 YYNGEE. CDR3 sequence: CASSRQGSSVYEQYF. As DNA, the CDR3 is TGTGCCAGCAGCAGACAGGGTTCTTCTGTTTACGAGCAGTACTTC.

The chain is built from TRBV30 and TRBJ1-1, with 8 bases aligning to TRBD1. This CDR3 has 15 amino acids. The V gene's germline CDR1 is GTSNPN and CDR2 SVGIG (reference sequence). V gave up 1 base and J gave up 4 bases; unmatched junction bases: 8. The CDR3 is CAWSEIGQGPTEAFF. CDR3 sequence (DNA): TGTGCCTGGAGTGAAATCGGACAGGGCCCCACTGAAGCTTTCTTT.

V and J are TRBV9 and TRBJ2-7; D is unresolved. Germline assignment: CDR1 SGDLS and CDR2 YYNGEE. The V gene lost 0 bases and the J gene lost 6 bases, with 13 bases spanning the gap. CDR3 length equals 14 residues. The CDR3 DNA reads TGTGCCAGCAGCGTAGAACCGGCGGTAGTCGAGCAGTACTTC. This gives the protein CASSVEPAVVEQYF. The full variable domain, rest sourced from reference TRBV9 and TRBJ2-7, is DSGVTQTPKHLITATGQRVTLRCSPRSGDLSVYWYQQSLDQGLQFLIQYYNGEERAKGNILERFSAQQFPDLHSELNLSSLELGDSALYFCASSVEPAVVEQYFGPGTRLTVT.

The chain has TRBV5-1 and TRBJ2-1, with 9 nucleotides matching TRBD1. The J segment lost 8 bases and the V segment lost 4 bases, leaving 16 bases of the junction unmatched. There are 17 residues in the CDR3. Germline V gene data show CDR1 as SGHRS and CDR2 as YFSETQ. In nucleotides, the CDR3 is TGCGCCAGCAGCGCGTACTACCGGGACAGGGTTCTTGATGAGCAGTTCTTC. As protein: CASSAYYRDRVLDEQFF.

The CDR3 spells CSAQGEKNTIYF. The CDR3 DNA sequence: TGCAGCGCCCAGGGGGAGAAAAACACCATATATTTT. The chain links TRBV29-1 to TRBJ1-3, with 7 nucleotides matching TRBD1. This CDR3 has 12 residues. Germline values: CDR1 SQVTM, CDR2 ANQGSEA. J was trimmed by 6 bases and V by 7 bases; bases with no gene match: 6.

A few counts support this clone. The rearrangement joins TRBV5-4 to TRBJ1-2; TRBD1 aligns across 9 bases. Germline V CDR1 and CDR2: SGHNT, YYREEE (reference sequence). The CDR3 covers 15 residues. Trimming took 5 bases from V and 0 from J; bases not matched to a gene: 5. CDR3 in DNA: TGTGCCAGCAGACTCCGACAGGGGGCTAACTATGGCTACACCTTC. It encodes CASRLRQGANYGYTF. The full variable domain, with the rest looked up from reference TRBV5-4 and TRBJ1-2, is ETGVTQSPTHLIKTRGQQVTLRCSSQSGHNTVSWYQQALGQGPQFIFQYYREEENGRGNFPPRFSGLQFPNYSSELNVNALELDDSALYLCASRLRQGANYGYTFGSGTRLTVV.

This chain connects TRBV25-1 to TRBJ1-2, with TRBD1 as a possible D gene (5 bases). V lost 2 bases to trimming and J lost 8 bases, with 21 bases between them. The germline CDR1 and CDR2 sequences are MGHDK and SYGVNS. This CDR3 contains 16 residues. DNA of the CDR3: TGTGCCAGCAGTGAACATACCCCCCGGGGGGAAGACGGCTACACCTTC. It codes for CASSEHTPRGEDGYTF.

The chain carries TRBV9 and TRBJ2-5, with 11 bases matching TRBD2. This CDR3 is built from 14 residues. Unmatched junction bases numbered 2, after V lost 4 bases and J lost 3 bases. In germline, CDR1 is SGDLS, CDR2 YYNGEE. CDR3 amino acids: CASSLGLAEETQYF. CDR3 in DNA: TGTGCCAGCAGCTTGGGACTAGCGGAAGAGACCCAGTACTTC.

The chain is built from TRBV11-2 and TRBJ2-7; TRBD2 matches at 10 bases. Germline CDR1 SGHAT, CDR2 FQNNGV. This CDR3 has 15 amino acids. J was trimmed by 2 bases and V by 1 base; bases with no gene match: 2. CDR3 nucleotide sequence: TGTGCCAGCAGCTTAGGTCTAGCGGGAGCCTACGAGCAGTACTTC. Translation: CASSLGLAGAYEQYF.

This clone was observed once. The DNA of the CDR3 is TGTGCCAGCTCACCGCTAAAGGGACAGGGTCGTGGCTACACCTTC. Encoded protein: CASSPLKGQGRGYTF. V and J are TRBV18 and TRBJ1-2, with TRBD1 identical over 9 bases. Trimming removed 3 bases from V and 7 bases from J; junction bases left unmatched: 9. Germline values: CDR1 KGHSH, CDR2 LQKENI. The CDR3 has 15 residues.

The chain has TRBV4-1 and TRBJ2-5; the match to TRBD1 covers 7 bases. The CDR3 is 15 residues long. Germline loops: CDR1 MGHRA, CDR2 YSYEKL. V lost 1 base and J lost 0; bases outside the gene matches: 2. The CDR3 DNA sequence: TGCGCCAGCAGCCAAGTTGGGACAGACCAAGAGACCCAGTACTTC. Translation: CASSQVGTDQETQYF.

The chain uses TRBV6-6 and TRBJ1-1; 7 bases are a match to TRBD1. CDR1 and CDR2 (germline): MNHNY, SVGAGI (reference sequence). The CDR3 runs to 15 residues. V gave up 5 bases and J gave up 4 bases; unmatched junction bases: 10. The CDR3 DNA sequence: TGTGCCAGCAGTACCGAGACAGGGTGGGGCACTGAAGCTTTCTTT. It codes for CASSTETGWGTEAFF.

This clone appeared once. This chain links TRBV5-1 with TRBJ1-1, with D possibly TRBD1 on 5 matching bases. CDR1 and CDR2 from the germline V gene are SGHRS and YFSETQ. The CDR3 is 15 residues long. V lost 0 bases to trimming and J lost 1 base, with 10 bases between them. CDR3 protein: CASSLAVRGNTEAFF. In DNA form, the CDR3 reads TGCGCCAGCAGCTTGGCCGTTAGGGGGAACACTGAAGCTTTCTTT.